Each of the 25 T cell receptor beta chains below was sequenced from the same sample in a study of cytomegalovirus exposure and HLA in healthy donors. PCR primers comprised 60 Vbeta and 13 Jbeta primers. The method was immunoSEQ multiplex PCR; TCRdb's version includes in-frame clones alone and lacks a portion of them. The sample lists some 120,000 clones, approximately 80% occurring once. Material: PBMCs. Receptors originate from a woman between 18 and 29 years old in good health and CMV-seropositive.

With regard to this clone: An end of the junction differs from the germline gene, which may be a read error. The rearrangement joins TRBV7-9 to TRBJ2-3; D may correspond to TRBD1 or TRBD2 (5 bases each). Looked up from germline, CDR1 is SEHNR and CDR2 is FQNEAQ (reference sequence). The CDR3 runs 16 residues. The CDR3 DNA reads TGTTCCAGCAGACTAACCGCCAGGGAAACCACAGATACGCAGTATTTT. Encoded protein: CSSRLTARETTDTQYF.

Only one count was recorded for this clone. The chain couples TRBV28 to TRBJ2-1; D is possibly TRBD2 (6 bases). CDR1 MDHEN and CDR2 SYDVKM come from the germline V gene. Trimming removed 5 bases at V and 1 base at J, with 9 bases between. The CDR3 totals 14 residues. The CDR3 region is CASSIAGSYNEQFF. The CDR3 DNA sequence: TGTGCCAGCAGTATCGCGGGGTCCTACAATGAGCAGTTCTTC.

This clone appeared once. This chain joins TRBV6-5 and TRBJ2-5; 8 bases fit TRBD2. This CDR3 has 15 residues. Losses at the gene ends were 8 bases for V and 4 bases for J; bases not matched to a gene: 12. Per germline, CDR1 MNHEY and CDR2 SVGAGI. The CDR3 region is CASGVGAGDGETQYF. DNA for the CDR3: TGTGCCAGCGGGGTCGGAGCGGGGGATGGAGAGACCCAGTACTTC.

This chain uses TRBV11-3 with TRBJ2-5; the D gene is possibly TRBD2 (5 bases). Germline V gives CDR1 SGHNT, CDR2 YENEEA. V lost 6 bases, J lost 3 bases, and 17 bases lay in between. This CDR3 spans 15 amino acids. DNA of the CDR3: TGTGCCAGCAGTATCTCTGGGGAGAGGAAAGAGACCCAGTACTTC. Its protein is CASSISGERKETQYF.

The chain couples TRBV5-6 to TRBJ1-1; D not resolved. The CDR3 length is 13 residues. Per the germline V gene, CDR1 is SGHDT and CDR2 is YYEEEE. The ends were cut back, 0 bases at V and 7 bases at J, with 10 bases in the middle. Here the CDR3 reads CASSLGRGLEAFF. The CDR3 DNA sequence: TGTGCCAGCAGCTTGGGTAGAGGACTTGAAGCTTTCTTT. Full variable domain (remainder filled in from reference TRBV5-6 and TRBJ1-1): DAGVTQSPTHLIKTRGQQVTLRCSPKSGHDTVSWYQQALGQGPQFIFQYYEEEERQRGNFPDRFSGHQFPNYSSELNVNALLLGDSALYLCASSLGRGLEAFFGQGTRLTVV.

This clone appeared a few times. The junction departs from the called germline gene at one end, perhaps through a read error. The chain couples TRBV7-9 to TRBJ1-5; D is unresolved. In germline, CDR1 is SEHNR, CDR2 FQNEAQ (reference sequence). This CDR3 has 15 amino acids. The CDR3 region is CSSSLGSGKNQPQHF. The CDR3 region has the DNA TGTTCCAGCAGCTTAGGTTCAGGCAAGAATCAGCCCCAGCATTTT.

The V gene is TRBV6-6, the J gene TRBJ1-2; maybe TRBD1 (6 bases). This CDR3 contains 14 residues. Between the trimmed V and J ends, which lost 0 bases and 3 bases, there was a span of 8 bases. Germline V gene lookup returns CDR1 MNHNY and CDR2 SVGAGI (reference sequence). The CDR3 protein is CASSYSTGYYGYTF. The CDR3 DNA is TGTGCCAGCAGTTACTCAACAGGGTACTATGGCTACACCTTC.

With regard to this clone: Other DNA sequences in the sample encode the same CDR3. V is TRBV18 and J is TRBJ2-5, with D perhaps matching TRBD2 (7 bases). Trimming removed 0 bases from V and 1 base from J, with 9 bases in between. The CDR3 runs to 15 residues. Germline values: CDR1 KGHSH, CDR2 LQKENI. CDR3 protein: CASSPPGGGQETQYF. The CDR3 coding sequence is TGTGCCAGCTCACCACCGGGAGGGGGCCAAGAGACCCAGTACTTC.

This chain connects TRBV30 to TRBJ1-1, with a possible D match to TRBD1 (5 bases). The CDR3 runs 14 residues. V was clipped by 0 bases and J by 3 bases, with 11 bases between them. Per the germline V gene, CDR1 is GTSNPN and CDR2 is SVGIG (reference sequence). CDR3 region: CAWSVKGVDTEAFF. For the CDR3, the DNA is TGTGCCTGGAGTGTGAAAGGGGTCGACACTGAAGCTTTCTTT. Full variable domain (rest looked up from reference TRBV30 and TRBJ1-1): SQTIHQWPATLVQPVGSPLSLECTVEGTSNPNLYWYRQAAGRGLQLLFYSVGIGQISSEVPQNLSASRPQDRQFILSSKKLLLSDSGFYLCAWSVKGVDTEAFFGQGTRLTVV.

The J gene is TRBJ2-3, the V gene TRBV6-6; tentatively, D is TRBD2 (6 bases). Germline loops: CDR1 MNHNY, CDR2 SVGAGI (reference sequence). V gave up 5 bases and J gave up 1 base, with 10 bases separating them. This CDR3 contains 14 residues. Here the CDR3 DNA reads TGTGCCAGCAGTAAGGAGGGAGGCACAGATACGCAGTATTTT. It translates to CASSKEGGTDTQYF.

The V gene is TRBV4-1, the J gene TRBJ2-2; 7 bases are shared with TRBD2. The V gene's germline CDR1 is MGHRA and CDR2 YSYEKL. The CDR3 has 17 residues. With V trimmed by 1 base and J by 1 base, 6 bases remained unmatched. The CDR3 DNA reads as TGCGCCAGCAGCCAAGTCTCGGGACTACTGAACACCGGGGAGCTGTTTTTT. It specifies CASSQVSGLLNTGELFF.

The rearrangement links TRBV7-6 to TRBJ2-1, with 8 positions matching TRBD2. V lost 1 base to trimming and J lost 2 bases; unmatched junction nucleotides: 4. CDR1 and CDR2 (germline): SGHVS, FNYEAQ. The CDR3 is 16 residues long. The CDR3 nucleotides read TGTGCCAGCAGCTTAGGACTAGCGCCGCCCTACAATGAGCAGTTCTTC. Translation gives CASSLGLAPPYNEQFF.

V is TRBV7-9 and J is TRBJ2-3, with 7 bases lining up with TRBD2. This CDR3 comprises 13 residues. The J segment lost 5 bases and the V segment lost 5 bases, leaving 4 bases of the junction unmatched. Germline CDR1 SEHNR, CDR2 FQNEAQ (reference sequence). CDR3 protein: CASSPWGGDTQYF. DNA for the CDR3: TGTGCCAGCAGCCCTTGGGGGGGAGATACGCAGTATTTT.

The CDR3 region has the DNA TGTGCCAGCAGCCGAACTAGCGGGCCTCTAGACGAGCAGTACTTC. Amino acid sequence: CASSRTSGPLDEQYF. The chain links TRBV11-3 to TRBJ2-7; TRBD2 aligns across 9 bases. J lost 5 bases, V lost 5 bases, and 10 bases had no gene match. The germline V gene has CDR1 SGHNT and CDR2 YENEEA. This CDR3 contains 15 residues.

This clone was observed once. The chain carries TRBV11-2 and TRBJ2-7; D possibly corresponds to TRBD1 (6 bases). The CDR3 length is 16 residues. CDR1 and CDR2 from the germline V gene are SGHAT and FQNNGV. The V end was cut by 7 bases, the J end by 0 bases, with 19 bases between. The CDR3 nucleotides are TGTGCCAGCAATTGGGACCGGACAGCTCACTCCTACGAGCAGTACTTC. Translated: CASNWDRTAHSYEQYF.

This clone has just a few counts. The chain combines TRBV30 with TRBJ1-1; D uncertain. Germline V gives CDR1 GTSNPN, CDR2 SVGIG (reference sequence). The CDR3 contains 13 residues. V lost 2 bases and J 5 bases, leaving 12 bases between the germline ends. CDR3 region: CAWSWARTTEAFF. CDR3 coding DNA: TGTGCCTGGAGTTGGGCAAGAACGACTGAAGCTTTCTTT.

This sequence joins TRBV29-1 and TRBJ2-2; D gene uncertain. Germline V gene lookup returns CDR1 SQVTM and CDR2 ANQGSEA. CDR3 length equals 11 residues. The ends were cut back, 7 bases at V and 6 bases at J, with 9 bases in the middle. The CDR3 nucleotides read TGCAGCGCCCTCCGGGCCGGGGAGCTGTTTTTT. Translating gives CSALRAGELFF.

This sequence joins TRBV29-1 and TRBJ2-7, with TRBD1 as a possible D gene (5 bases). In germline, CDR1 is SQVTM, CDR2 ANQGSEA. With 2 bases removed from V and 0 bases from J, the gap between germline ends came to 8 bases. The CDR3 covers 13 residues. Here the CDR3 reads CSVELDTSYEQYF. The CDR3 DNA follows: TGCAGCGTTGAATTGGACACCTCCTACGAGCAGTACTTC.

This chain uses TRBV30 with TRBJ2-7; D gene unclear. Trimming left V 0 bases short and J 3 bases short, with 15 bases between. Germline V gene lookup returns CDR1 GTSNPN and CDR2 SVGIG (reference sequence). This CDR3 contains 15 residues. Here the CDR3 DNA reads TGTGCCTGGAGTGTAAAGTCCGGTTATTACTACGAGCAGTACTTC. It is translated as CAWSVKSGYYYEQYF. Looking up the rest from reference TRBV30 and TRBJ2-7 gives the full variable domain: SQTIHQWPATLVQPVGSPLSLECTVEGTSNPNLYWYRQAAGRGLQLLFYSVGIGQISSEVPQNLSASRPQDRQFILSSKKLLLSDSGFYLCAWSVKSGYYYEQYFGPGTRLTVT.

The gene calls are TRBV13 and TRBJ1-2; no reliable D call. The CDR3 totals 11 residues. V lost 5 bases and J lost 3, with 4 bases in between. In germline, CDR1 is PRHDT, CDR2 FYEKMQ (reference sequence). CDR3 in amino acids: CASSEDYGYTF. CDR3 coding DNA: TGTGCCAGCAGCGAGGACTATGGCTACACCTTC.

This chain joins TRBV7-3 and TRBJ1-1, with D perhaps TRBD1 (5 bases). V lost 1 base, J lost 8 bases, and 17 bases lay in between. CDR3 length equals 15 residues. Germline assignment: CDR1 SGHTA and CDR2 FQGTGA. The chain's CDR3 is CASSLMDVGAGEAFF. The CDR3, as DNA: TGTGCCAGCAGCTTAATGGATGTTGGGGCAGGCGAAGCTTTCTTT.

The V and J genes are TRBV5-1 and TRBJ2-5, with no clear D. This CDR3 spans 14 amino acids. The germline gives CDR1 SGHRS, CDR2 YFSETQ. V lost 0 bases to trimming and J lost 2 bases, with 8 bases between them. The CDR3 protein is CASSLVGGQETQYF. DNA for the CDR3: TGCGCCAGCAGCTTGGTTGGCGGACAAGAGACCCAGTACTTC.

The chain carries TRBV7-2 and TRBJ2-5, with D perhaps matching TRBD2 (5 bases). CDR3 length: 12 amino acids. CDR1 is SGHTA and CDR2 is FQGNSA in the germline V gene. V gave up 0 bases and J gave up 7 bases, with 6 bases separating them. The CDR3 coding sequence is TGTGCCAGCAGCTTAGCGCGGGTGACCCAGTACTTC. Translation: CASSLARVTQYF. The complete variable domain, with remaining parts taken from reference TRBV7-2 and TRBJ2-5, reads GAGVSQSPSNKVTEKGKDVELRCDPISGHTALYWYRQSLGQGLEFLIYFQGNSAPDKSGLPSDRFSAERTGGSVSTLTIQRTQQEDSAVYLCASSLARVTQYFGPGTRLLVL.

The CDR3: CASSRSYEQYF. In DNA, the CDR3 is TGTGCCAGCAGCCGGTCGTACGAGCAGTACTTC. This chain links TRBV5-6 with TRBJ2-7; D is unclear. Trimming cost V 4 bases and J 4 bases, with 6 bases left between them. The CDR3 is 11 amino acids. Germline V gives CDR1 SGHDT, CDR2 YYEEEE.

CDR3 sequence reads: CASSLGQGGTDTQYF. In DNA, the CDR3 is TGTGCCAGCAGCTTAGGACAGGGGGGGACAGATACGCAGTATTTT. V is TRBV11-2 and J is TRBJ2-3; 9 bases line up with TRBD1. The germline CDR1 and CDR2 sequences are SGHAT and FQNNGV. V lost 1 base, J lost 3 bases, and 2 bases stayed unmatched. The CDR3 loop spans 15 amino acids.